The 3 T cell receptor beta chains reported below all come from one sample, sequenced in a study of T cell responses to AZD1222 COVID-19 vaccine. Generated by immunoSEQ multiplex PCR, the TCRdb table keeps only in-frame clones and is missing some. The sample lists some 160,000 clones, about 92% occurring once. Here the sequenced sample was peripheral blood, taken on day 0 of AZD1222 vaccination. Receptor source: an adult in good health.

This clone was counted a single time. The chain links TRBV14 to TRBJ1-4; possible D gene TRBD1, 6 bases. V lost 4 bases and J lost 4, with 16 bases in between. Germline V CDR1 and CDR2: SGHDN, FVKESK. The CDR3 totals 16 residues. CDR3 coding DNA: TGTGCCAGCAGCCGACGTACCGGGACAAATAATGAAAAACTGTTTTTT. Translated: CASSRRTGTNNEKLFF.

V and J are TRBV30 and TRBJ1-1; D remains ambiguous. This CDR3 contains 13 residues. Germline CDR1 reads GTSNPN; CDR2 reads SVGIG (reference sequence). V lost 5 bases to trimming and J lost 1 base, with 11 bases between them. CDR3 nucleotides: TGTGCCTGGCGCAGGACCGAGAACACTGAAGCTTTCTTT. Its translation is CAWRRTENTEAFF.

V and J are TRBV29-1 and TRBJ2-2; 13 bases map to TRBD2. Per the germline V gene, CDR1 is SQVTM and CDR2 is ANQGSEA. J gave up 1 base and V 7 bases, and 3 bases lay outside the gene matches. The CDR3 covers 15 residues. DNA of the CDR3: TGCAGCGCTGGACTAGCGGGGGAGAACACCGGGGAGCTGTTTTTT. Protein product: CSAGLAGENTGELFF.